The clone carrying this T cell receptor beta chain appeared a few times. Its target is not known. The authors ran a second PCR of 7 to 11 cycles using a sample-barcoded 5' primer and a J-beta primer mix. Each single sample gave us at least 3 million CDR3-containing paired-end reads. TCRdb used MiXCR to reprocess the 5' RACE reads, holding one entry per CDR3 protein. The sample records about 1 million distinct CDR3 sequences, 20% to 25% being singletons. This sample was included in a study of blood T cells in healthy people across ages. General study results and limits: Diversity was higher, and naive CD4+ cells more numerous, in long-lived donors than in aged donors.

The CDR3 totals 13 residues. Trimming took 6 bases from V and 1 from J, leaving 9 bases between them. Germline CDR1 reads SGHVS; CDR2 reads FNYEAQ. The same data also went into a second study, on T cells of mothers and their children. In that study: A few healthy Caucasian mothers, along with their six children, served as the donors. Related mother and child pairs showed slightly greater overlap (not significant) than unrelated pairs did.

Sequenced material: blood. The rearrangement links TRBV7-6 to TRBJ2-5; D remains unclear. This TCR was sampled from a girl between 2 and 10 years old in good health. The CDR3: CASSRWVQETQYF. CDR3 DNA: TGTGCCAGCAGTAGATGGGTCCAAGAGACCCAGTACTTC.